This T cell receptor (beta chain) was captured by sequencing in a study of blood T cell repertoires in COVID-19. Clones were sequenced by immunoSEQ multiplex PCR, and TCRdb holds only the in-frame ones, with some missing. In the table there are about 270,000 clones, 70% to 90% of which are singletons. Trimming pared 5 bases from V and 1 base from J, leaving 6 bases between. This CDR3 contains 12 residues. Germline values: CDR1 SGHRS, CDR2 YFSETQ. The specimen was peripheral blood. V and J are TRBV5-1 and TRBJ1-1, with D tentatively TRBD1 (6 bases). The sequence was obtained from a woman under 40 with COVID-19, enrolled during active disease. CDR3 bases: TGCGCCAGCAGACAGGGGAACACTGAAGCTTTCTTT. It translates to CASRQGNTEAFF.